This paragraph reports one T cell receptor beta chain. This sample was taken from a study of blood T cell repertoires in COVID-19. The ends lost 5 bases at V and 6 bases at J; junction bases unmatched: 9. The CDR3 is made up of 16 amino acids. Germline V lookup: CDR1 MDHEN, CDR2 SYDVKM. Method: immunoSEQ multiplex PCR; TCRdb's copy keeps in-frame clones and lacks some. The sample holds about 190,000 clones, about four fifths seen once. The sequenced sample was peripheral blood. The clonotype was recovered from a man in his fifties or sixties with active or convalescent COVID-19. The chain links TRBV28 to TRBJ2-3; 12 nucleotides match TRBD2. CDR3 bases: TGTGCCAGCAGTGTTACTAGCGGGAGGCTCTGGGATACGCAGTATTTT. Its translation: CASSVTSGRLWDTQYF.